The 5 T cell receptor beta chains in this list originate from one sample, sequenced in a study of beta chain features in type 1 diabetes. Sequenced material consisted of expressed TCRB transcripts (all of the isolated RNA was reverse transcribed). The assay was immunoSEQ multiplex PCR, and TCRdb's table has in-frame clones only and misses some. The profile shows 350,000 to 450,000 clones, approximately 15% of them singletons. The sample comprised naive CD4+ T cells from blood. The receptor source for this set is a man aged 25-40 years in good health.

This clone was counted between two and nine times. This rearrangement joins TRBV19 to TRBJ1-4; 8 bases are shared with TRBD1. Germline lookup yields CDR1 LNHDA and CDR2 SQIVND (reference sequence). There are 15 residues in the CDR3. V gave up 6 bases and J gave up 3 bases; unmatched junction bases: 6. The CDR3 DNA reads TGTGCCAGTAGGCGGACAGGGCCAGCTAATGAAAAACTGTTTTTT. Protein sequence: CASRRTGPANEKLFF.

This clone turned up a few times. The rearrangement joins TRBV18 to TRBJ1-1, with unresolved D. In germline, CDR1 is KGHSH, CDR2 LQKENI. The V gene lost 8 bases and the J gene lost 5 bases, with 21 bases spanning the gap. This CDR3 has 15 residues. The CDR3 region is CASPPWGGISTEAFF. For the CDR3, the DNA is TGTGCCAGCCCCCCTTGGGGTGGGATTTCAACTGAAGCTTTCTTT.

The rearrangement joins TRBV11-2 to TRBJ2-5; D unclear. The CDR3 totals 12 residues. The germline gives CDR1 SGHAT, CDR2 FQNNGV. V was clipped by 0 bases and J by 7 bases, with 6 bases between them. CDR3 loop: CASSLDLATQYF. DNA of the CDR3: TGTGCCAGCAGCTTAGATCTGGCGACCCAGTACTTC.

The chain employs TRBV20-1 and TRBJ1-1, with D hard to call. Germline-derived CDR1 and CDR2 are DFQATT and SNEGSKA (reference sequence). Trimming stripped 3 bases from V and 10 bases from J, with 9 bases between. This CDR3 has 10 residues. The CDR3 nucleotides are TGCAGTGCTAGCCGGGAGGGAGCTTTCTTT. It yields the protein CSASREGAFF.

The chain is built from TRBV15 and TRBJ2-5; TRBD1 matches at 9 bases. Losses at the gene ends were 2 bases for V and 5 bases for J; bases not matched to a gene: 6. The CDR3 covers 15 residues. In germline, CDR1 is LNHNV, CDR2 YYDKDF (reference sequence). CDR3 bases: TGTGCCACCAGCAGAACAGGGGGCAGTCAGGAGACCCAGTACTTC. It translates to CATSRTGGSQETQYF.